This T cell receptor (beta chain) was sequenced for a study of regulatory T cells in long-lasting Graves disease. Overall study results and limits: Persistent cases favored TRBV28, TRBJ1-2 and TRBJ2-5.

This clonotype was seen at least ten times. Antigen specificity is unknown. Time point of the sample: persistent/refractory GD, antithyroid drugs over 5 years with positive TRAb. RNA extracted from PBMCs served as the sequencing template. Trimming took off 0 bases at V and 6 bases at J, with 11 bases between the two ends. The CDR3 consists of 15 residues. In germline, CDR1 is SGHTA, CDR2 FQGNSA. According to the study, TCR beta libraries were built with iRepertoire HTBI primers and CDR3-region Arm-PCR. TCRdb reprocessed the multiplex PCR reads with MiXCR, giving one entry per CDR3 protein. The sample consists of 400,000 to 500,000 distinct CDR3 sequences, roughly 23% of them appearing once.

Specimen: peripheral blood mononuclear cells (PBMCs), collected when the disease was refractory, from a patient treated with antithyroid drugs. This TCR was sampled from a female donor with Graves disease. The chain uses TRBV7-2 and TRBJ2-2; D is uncertain. The CDR3 sequence is CASSLADRAPGELFF. The DNA for the CDR3 is TGTGCCAGCAGCTTAGCGGACCGGGCCCCCGGGGAGCTGTTTTTT. Using reference TRBV7-2 and TRBJ2-2 for the parts outside the CDR3, the full variable domain is GAGVSQSPSNKVTEKGKDVELRCDPISGHTALYWYRQSLGQGLEFLIYFQGNSAPDKSGLPSDRFSAERTGGSVSTLTIQRTQQEDSAVYLCASSLADRAPGELFFGEGSRLTVL.